This is a list of T cell receptor beta chains from one sample in a study of cytomegalovirus exposure and HLA in healthy donors. The assay was immunoSEQ multiplex PCR, and TCRdb's table has in-frame clones only and misses some. The data show about 97,000 clones, around 79% seen once. The sample was PBMCs. All receptors come from a woman in her thirties or forties in good health and CMV-seronegative. The CDR3 runs from the conserved cysteine through the conserved F or W. D genes are given only for firm matches. Size tells how often a clone was seen (once, few, many) or the class of an expanded clone, and some rows leave it out.

j_call | v_call | clone_size | d_call | cdr3_nt | cdr3_aa
TRBJ2-5 | TRBV5-1 | - | TRBD2 | TGCGCCAGCAGCTTGGGTAGCGGGGGCCCGGAGACCCAGTACTTC | CASSLGSGGPETQYF
TRBJ2-7 | TRBV7-8 | - | - | TGTGCCAGCAGCTTAGCGACGGGTTGGAGCTTTTACGAGCAGTACTTC | CASSLATGWSFYEQYF
TRBJ1-4 | TRBV19 | - | TRBD1 | TGTGCCAGTACCAACAGGGGGCGCCATGAAAAACTGTTTTTT | CASTNRGRHEKLFF
TRBJ2-7 | TRBV9 | few | - | TGTGCCAGCAGCGTAGAGGCAGGGCGAGAGCAGTACTTC | CASSVEAGREQYF
TRBJ2-2 | TRBV7-9 | - | - | TGTGCCAGCAGCTCGGGGGCCGGGGAGCTGTTTTTT | CASSSGAGELFF
TRBJ1-4 | TRBV19 | - | - | TGTGCCAGTAGTATCCTTCAGGGGACCCCTGCTGCAACTAATGAAAAACTGTTTTTT | CASSILQGTPAATNEKLFF
TRBJ1-5 | TRBV30 | few | - | TGTGCCTGGAGTGTGGGGGCTAATCAGCCCCAGCATTTT | CAWSVGANQPQHF
TRBJ2-1 | TRBV6-1 | - | - | TGTGCCAGCAGTGAAAGGCAGGGTGGGTACAATGAGCAGTTCTTC | CASSERQGGYNEQFF
TRBJ2-3 | TRBV19 | - | - | TGTGCCAGTAGTCCCATCCCTAGGGATACGCAGTATTTT | CASSPIPRDTQYF
TRBJ2-2 | TRBV28 | - | - | TGTGCCAGCAGTTTATGGGGGGCAGCGAAGAACACCGGGGAGCTGTTTTTT | CASSLWGAAKNTGELFF
TRBJ2-3 | TRBV5-1 | few | TRBD1 | TGCGCCAGCAGCCTACAGGGGTTCACAGATACGCAGTATTTT | CASSLQGFTDTQYF
TRBJ2-3 | TRBV5-1 | - | TRBD1 | TGCGCCAGCAGCTTGGACAGGGGGCGAGATACGCAGTATTTT | CASSLDRGRDTQYF
TRBJ1-1 | TRBV7-2 | - | - | TGTGCCAGCAGCTTACCAGTGGCCACTGAAGCTTTCTTT | CASSLPVATEAFF
TRBJ1-3 | TRBV5-1 | - | - | TGCGCCAGCAGCCCAGGGTCCTCTGGAAACACCATATATTTT | CASSPGSSGNTIYF
TRBJ1-3 | TRBV19 | - | - | TGTGCCAGTAATAGTCCTGGAAACACCATATATTTT | CASNSPGNTIYF
TRBJ2-3 | TRBV6-6 | - | TRBD2 | TGTGCCAGCAGCGCCGGACTAGCGGGCAGAGGGGGTACGCAGTATTTT | CASSAGLAGRGGTQYF
TRBJ1-5 | TRBV21-1 | - | - | TGTGCCAGCACTACCCGTGCCAGGGGCGAAGGCAATCAGCCCCAGCATTTT | CASTTRARGEGNQPQHF
TRBJ2-2 | TRBV7-9 | - | - | TGTGCCAGCAGCTTTTTTCTAGCGGAGCTGTTTTTT | CASSFFLAELFF
TRBJ2-5 | TRBV27 | - | TRBD1 | TGTGCCAGCAGTATACTTAATATCCGGGACAGGCGAAACCAAGAGACCCAGTACTTC | CASSILNIRDRRNQETQYF
TRBJ1-3 | TRBV18 | few | - | TGTGCCAGCTCACCACAGTCATCTACTTGGACAAAAGGAAACACCATATATTTT | CASSPQSSTWTKGNTIYF
TRBJ2-1 | TRBV6-1 | - | - | TGTGCCAGCAGTTTACAAGGGAGCAACAATGAGCAGTTCTTC | CASSLQGSNNEQFF
TRBJ2-5 | TRBV28 | few | - | TGTGCCAGCCGTGTTCCGCGCGGGGAGACCCAGTACTTC | CASRVPRGETQYF
TRBJ2-6 | TRBV15 | - | TRBD2 | TGTGCCACCAGCCCCGGGCTAGCGGGAGCGCGGGGGGCCAACGTCCTGACTTTC | CATSPGLAGARGANVLTF
TRBJ1-4 | TRBV19 | few | - | TGTGCCAGTAGTGCCGGGACAACTAATGAAAAACTGTTTTTT | CASSAGTTNEKLFF
TRBJ1-2 | TRBV25-1 | - | - | TGTGCCAGCAAGGGGGACACCCTACGAGGCTACACCTTC | CASKGDTLRGYTF
TRBJ1-1 | TRBV7-6 | once | - | TGTGCCAGCAGCTTGGCGGGGGGAGGGGGGGTCTCTGAAGCTTTCTTT | CASSLAGGGGVSEAFF
TRBJ1-2 | TRBV14 | - | - | TGTGCCAGCAGCCAAGAGATTATGGGCGGGTATGGCTACACCTTC | CASSQEIMGGYGYTF
TRBJ1-1 | TRBV4-1 | - | - | TGCGCCAGCAGCCAAGATGGAGGGGAGGACACTGAAGCTTTCTTT | CASSQDGGEDTEAFF
TRBJ2-1 | TRBV27 | - | TRBD2 | TGTGCCAGCAGTGATCTAGCGGGAGGGGATGAGCAGTTCTTC | CASSDLAGGDEQFF
TRBJ2-2 | TRBV6-5 | - | - | TGTGCCAGCAGTTCGTGGACTAAGGGAAACCCCGGGGAGCTGTTTTTT | CASSSWTKGNPGELFF
TRBJ1-2 | TRBV6-5 | - | TRBD1 | TGTGCCAGCGGGGGACAGGGTTCTTATGGCTACACCTTC | CASGGQGSYGYTF
TRBJ1-6 | TRBV19 | - | TRBD1 | TGTGCCAGTAGTATAACAGGGGGAAGTAATTCACCCCTCCACTTT | CASSITGGSNSPLHF
TRBJ2-2 | TRBV5-4 | - | TRBD2 | TGTGCCAGCAGCTTGGTTGGGCGGGGGGCCATAGCGAACACCGGGGAGCTGTTTTTT | CASSLVGRGAIANTGELFF
TRBJ2-1 | TRBV7-8 | few | TRBD2 | TGTGCCAGCAGCGGTATTAGCGGGCACAATGAGCAGTTCTTC | CASSGISGHNEQFF
TRBJ2-2 | TRBV2 | - | TRBD2 | TGTGCCAGCAATTCTCCGGGACTAACGACCGGGGAGCTGTTTTTT | CASNSPGLTTGELFF
TRBJ1-5 | TRBV30 | - | - | TGTGCCTGGAGTGTCGGGGGGAATCAGCCCCAGCATTTT | CAWSVGGNQPQHF
TRBJ2-7 | TRBV19 | - | - | TGTGCCAGTAGTAGAACCGGGACTGACGGTTACGAGCAGTACTTC | CASSRTGTDGYEQYF
TRBJ2-1 | TRBV5-1 | - | TRBD2 | TGCGCCAGCAGCTTGCCTAGCGGGGGGGCTAACAATGAGCAGTTCTTC | CASSLPSGGANNEQFF
TRBJ1-2 | TRBV30 | - | TRBD1 | TGTGCCTGTTCGGGGACAGCTAACTATGGCTACACCTTC | CACSGTANYGYTF
TRBJ2-7 | TRBV5-1 | - | TRBD1 | TGCGCCAGCAGCTTGGCCCGGGACAGGGGCCACGAGCAGTACTTC | CASSLARDRGHEQYF
TRBJ1-6 | TRBV4-3 | few | TRBD1 | TGCGCCAGCAGCCAAAGTTGGGACAGGGCTTCACCCCTCCACTTT | CASSQSWDRASPLHF
TRBJ2-3 | TRBV19 | few | - | TGTGCCAGTAACGACAGAGATGGGACAGATACGCAGTATTTT | CASNDRDGTDTQYF
TRBJ2-5 | TRBV5-4 | - | TRBD2 | TGTGCCAGCAGCCTTCGGACTAGCGGGGGGCGATCCCAAGAGACCCAGTACTTC | CASSLRTSGGRSQETQYF
TRBJ1-6 | TRBV19 | - | TRBD1 | TGTGCCAGTAGTAGTACAGGGGTGTCCTATAATTCCCCCCTCCACTTT | CASSSTGVSYNSPLHF
TRBJ2-2 | TRBV9 | - | TRBD1 | TGTGCCAGCAGCGTAGCATCCGGGACAGGGGGCGGGGAGCTGTTTTTT | CASSVASGTGGGELFF
TRBJ2-7 | TRBV11-2 | - | TRBD1 | TGTGCCAGCAGCTTTTGGACAGGGGGCGTCTACGAGCAGTACTTC | CASSFWTGGVYEQYF
TRBJ2-2 | TRBV11-3 | - | TRBD2 | TGTGCCAGCAGCTTGACTAGCGGGGGAGGCACCGGGGAGCTGTTTTTT | CASSLTSGGGTGELFF
TRBJ2-7 | TRBV28 | - | - | TGTGCCAGCAGTTTCGAGAGCCCCTACGAGCAGTACTTC | CASSFESPYEQYF
TRBJ2-2 | TRBV4-3 | - | TRBD1 | TGCGCCAGCAGCCAAGAATTAGGACAGGGGGCCGGGGAGCTGTTTTTT | CASSQELGQGAGELFF
TRBJ2-2 | TRBV28 | - | - | TGTGCCAGCAGTTTTCTCCTAGCCTCGGGCGGGGAGCTGTTTTTT | CASSFLLASGGELFF